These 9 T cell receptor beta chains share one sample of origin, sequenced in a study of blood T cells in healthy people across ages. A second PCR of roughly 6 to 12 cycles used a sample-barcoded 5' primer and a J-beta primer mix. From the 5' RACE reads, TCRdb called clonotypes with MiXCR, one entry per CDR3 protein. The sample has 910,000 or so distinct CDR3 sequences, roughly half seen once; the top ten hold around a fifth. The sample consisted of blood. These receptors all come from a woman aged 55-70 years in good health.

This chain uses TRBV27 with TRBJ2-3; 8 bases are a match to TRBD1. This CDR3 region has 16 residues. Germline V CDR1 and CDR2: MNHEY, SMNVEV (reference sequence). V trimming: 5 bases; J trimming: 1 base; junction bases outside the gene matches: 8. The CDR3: CASSPRTGRGTDTQYF. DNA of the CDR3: TGTGCCAGCAGTCCTCGGACAGGGCGGGGCACAGATACGCAGTATTTT.

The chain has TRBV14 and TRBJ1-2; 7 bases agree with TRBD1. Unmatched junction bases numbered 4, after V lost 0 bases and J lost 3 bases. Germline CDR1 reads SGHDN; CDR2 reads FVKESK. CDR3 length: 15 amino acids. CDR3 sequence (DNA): TGTGCCAGCAGCCAAGATTCAGGGGGGTACTATGGCTACACCTTC. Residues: CASSQDSGGYYGYTF.

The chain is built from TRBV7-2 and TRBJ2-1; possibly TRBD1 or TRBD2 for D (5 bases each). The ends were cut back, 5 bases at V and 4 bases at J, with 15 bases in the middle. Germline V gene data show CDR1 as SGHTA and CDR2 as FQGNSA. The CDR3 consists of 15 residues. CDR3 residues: CASSPRGVEYNEQFF. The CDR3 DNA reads TGTGCCAGCAGCCCCCGAGGGGTGGAGTACAATGAGCAGTTCTTC.

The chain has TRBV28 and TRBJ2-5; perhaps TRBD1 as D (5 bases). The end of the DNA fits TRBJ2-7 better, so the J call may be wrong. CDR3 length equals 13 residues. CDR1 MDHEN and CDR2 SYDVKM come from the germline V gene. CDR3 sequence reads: CASTGPHAVEQYF. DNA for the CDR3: TGTGCCAGCACAGGGCCCCACGCTGTCGAGCAGTACTTC.

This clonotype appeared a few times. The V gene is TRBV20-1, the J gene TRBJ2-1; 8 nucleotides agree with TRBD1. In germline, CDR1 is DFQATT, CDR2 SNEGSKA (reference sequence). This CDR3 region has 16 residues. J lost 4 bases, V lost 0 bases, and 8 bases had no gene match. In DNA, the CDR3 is TGCAGTGCTAGAGATCCCGACAGGGGCCCTTACAATGAGCAGTTCTTC. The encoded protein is CSARDPDRGPYNEQFF.

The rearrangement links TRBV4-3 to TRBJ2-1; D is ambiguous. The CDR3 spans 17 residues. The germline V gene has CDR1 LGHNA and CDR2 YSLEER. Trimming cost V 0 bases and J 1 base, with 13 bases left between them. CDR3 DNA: TGCGCCAGCAGCCAAGATCCTAATGTAGAATCCTACAATGAGCAGTTCTTC. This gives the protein CASSQDPNVESYNEQFF.

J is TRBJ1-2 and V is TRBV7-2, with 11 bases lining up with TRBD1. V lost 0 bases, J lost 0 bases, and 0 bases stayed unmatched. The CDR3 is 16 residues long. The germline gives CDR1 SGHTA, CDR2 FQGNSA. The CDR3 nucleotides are TGTGCCAGCAGCTTAGCGGGACAGGGGGCTAACTATGGCTACACCTTC. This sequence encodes CASSLAGQGANYGYTF.

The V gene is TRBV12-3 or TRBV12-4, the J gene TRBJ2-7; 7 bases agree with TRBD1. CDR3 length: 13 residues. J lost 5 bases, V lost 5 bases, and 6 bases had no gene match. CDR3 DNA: TGTGCCAGCAGTACACAGGGGTTGAACGAGCAGTACTTC. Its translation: CASSTQGLNEQYF.

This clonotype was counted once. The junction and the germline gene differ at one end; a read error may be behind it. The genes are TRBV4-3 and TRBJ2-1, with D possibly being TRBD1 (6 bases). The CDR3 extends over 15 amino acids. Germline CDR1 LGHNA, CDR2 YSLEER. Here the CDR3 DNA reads TGCGCCAGCGGCCAAAACAGGGCCAATTACAATGAGCAGTTCTTC. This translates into CASGQNRANYNEQFF.